This T cell receptor beta chain was obtained from a study of T-cell memory formation after mild COVID-19. The J segment lost 0 bases and the V segment lost 5 bases, leaving 5 bases of the junction unmatched. CDR1 is MNHNY and CDR2 is SVGAGI in the germline V gene (reference sequence). The CDR3 is made up of 16 amino acids. Study-wide findings and caveats: A second wave expanding day 15 to 37 was CD4+-biased; contracting clones were balanced. CD4+ contracting clones were mainly CM and EM; CD8+ ones, EMRA. Nothing showed for sure that second-wave clones peaking on day 37 were SARS-CoV-2 specific.

Each CDR3 protein gets one entry after TCRdb re-called the 5' RACE reads with MiXCR. The table shows about 260,000 distinct CDR3 sequences, with 16% occurring only once. A word on this clonotype: Its antigen is unknown.

The origin of this receptor is a man younger than 35 who had mild COVID-19 (a few samples of this study predate the infection). Cell type and time point are not known. The source material was PBMCs or a T cell subset sorted from them (not recorded which). The V gene is TRBV6-6, the J gene TRBJ2-3; 10 bases agree with TRBD2. CDR3 nucleotides: TGTGCCAGCAGTAACCTAGCGGGGGCGAGCACAGATACGCAGTATTTT. It specifies CASSNLAGASTDTQYF.